One sample yielded the 9 T cell receptor beta chains listed below, sequenced in a study of blood T cells in healthy people across ages. A second 7 to 11 cycle PCR used barcoded and J-beta primers. Each CDR3 protein gets one entry after TCRdb re-called the 5' RACE reads with MiXCR. Of roughly 1.5 million distinct CDR3 sequences listed, less than 45% were seen once; the top ten hold around 4%. Sequenced input: blood. These receptors were collected from a woman younger than 30 in good health.

This chain links TRBV6-2 or TRBV6-3 with TRBJ1-1; 9 nucleotides line up with TRBD1. The CDR3 has 18 amino acids. Germline trimming cut 5 bases from V and 1 base from J; bases unmatched to any gene: 14. The germline V gene has CDR1 MNHEY and CDR2 SVGEGT. In DNA form, the CDR3 reads TGTGCCAGCAGTCGCCCCTCTTTTGGGACAGGGTGGAACACTGAAGCTTTCTTT. Translating gives CASSRPSFGTGWNTEAFF.

This clonotype was detected a few times. The CDR3 DNA is TGTGCCAGCAGTCGACAGGGGCCGCCATTGGGCTACACCTTC. Its translation: CASSRQGPPLGYTF. The chain recombines TRBV28 with TRBJ1-2, with TRBD1 matching 8 bases. This CDR3 spans 14 amino acids. The trim removed 5 bases at V and 8 bases at J, leaving 10 bases unmatched. Germline V gene data show CDR1 as MDHEN and CDR2 as SYDVKM.

The chain recombines TRBV3-1 with TRBJ2-5; D may be TRBD1 (6 bases). The CDR3 has 14 amino acids. The germline V gene has CDR1 LGHDT and CDR2 YNNKEL (reference sequence). The V gene lost 1 base and the J gene lost 11 bases, with 17 bases spanning the gap. The CDR3 nucleotides read TGTGCCAGCAGCCAAGCCCGGACAGTCTGGGAGCAGTACTTC. Protein: CASSQARTVWEQYF.

Regarding this clonotype: One end of the junction varies from germline; a read error may be responsible. For the CDR3, the DNA is TGTGCCAACAGCTCGGCCGGGTATGGCTACACCTTC. This gives the protein CANSSAGYGYTF. The rearrangement uses TRBV9 and TRBJ1-2; D is unresolved. Germline-derived CDR1 and CDR2 are SGDLS and YYNGEE. CDR3 length: 12 amino acids.

CDR3 in amino acids: CAISESEVFEQYF. The CDR3 DNA reads TGTGCCATCAGTGAGTCGGAAGTCTTTGAGCAGTACTTC. The V gene is TRBV10-3, the J gene TRBJ2-7; D not certain. V was trimmed by 0 bases and J by 7 bases, leaving 10 bases between them. Germline V gene data show CDR1 as ENHRY and CDR2 as SYGVKD. The CDR3 is made up of 13 amino acids.

This clonotype was detected ten times or more. This chain joins TRBV29-1 and TRBJ2-1; D is unresolved. CDR1 is SQVTM, CDR2 ANQGSEA, per germline. V was pared by 4 bases and J by 0 bases, with 10 bases between. The CDR3 has 14 residues. The CDR3 reads CSVGRRSSYNEQFF. The DNA for the CDR3 is TGCAGCGTTGGTCGGCGTTCCTCCTACAATGAGCAGTTCTTC.

The chain joins TRBV2 to TRBJ2-3; unclear D gene. The V gene's germline CDR1 is SNHLY and CDR2 FYNNEI. The CDR3 spans 14 residues. V was pared by 10 bases and J by 0 bases, with 14 bases between. CDR3 sequence: CATPGRSSTDTQYF. CDR3 sequence (DNA): TGTGCCACTCCAGGTCGTTCTAGCACAGATACGCAGTATTTT.

In this sample, this clonotype turned up many times. The V and J genes are TRBV10-3 and TRBJ2-1; 8 nucleotides line up with TRBD1. The CDR3 extends over 14 amino acids. The V gene's germline CDR1 is ENHRY and CDR2 SYGVKD. V was pared by 6 bases and J by 6 bases, with 7 bases of the junction left unmatched. The CDR3 DNA is TGTGCCATCAGGGACAGGGAATTTCCCAATGAGCAGTTCTTC. The encoded protein is CAIRDREFPNEQFF.

The chain combines TRBV29-1 with TRBJ1-2; D perhaps matches TRBD1 (5 bases). V was clipped by 0 bases and J by 4 bases, with 12 bases between them. The CDR3 length is 14 residues. From germline, CDR1 is SQVTM and CDR2 ANQGSEA. CDR3 residues: CSVEDAWGSYGYTF. The DNA for the CDR3 is TGCAGCGTTGAAGATGCGTGGGGGTCCTATGGCTACACCTTC.